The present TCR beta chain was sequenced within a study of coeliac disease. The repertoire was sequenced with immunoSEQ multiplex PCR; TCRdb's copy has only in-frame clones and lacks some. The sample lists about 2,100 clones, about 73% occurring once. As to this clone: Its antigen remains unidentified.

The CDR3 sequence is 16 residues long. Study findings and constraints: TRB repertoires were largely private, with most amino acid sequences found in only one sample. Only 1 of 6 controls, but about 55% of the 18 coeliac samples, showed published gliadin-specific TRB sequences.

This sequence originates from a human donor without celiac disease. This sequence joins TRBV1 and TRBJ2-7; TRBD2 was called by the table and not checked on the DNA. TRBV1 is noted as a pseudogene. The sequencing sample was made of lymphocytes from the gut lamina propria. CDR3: CTSSQGRDYYSYEQYF. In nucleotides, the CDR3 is TGCACCAGCAGCCAAGGACGGGACTACTACTCCTACGAGCAGTACTTC.